This T cell receptor (beta chain) was documented in a study of T and B cells in COVID-19 patients. Study background: COVID-19 patients gave peripheral blood either during active infection or after recovery. Critical illness requiring mechanical ventilation or extracorporeal membrane oxygenation affected about 60% of the roughly 20 active-infection patients. Of approximately 20 active-infection patients, approximately 18 carried comorbidities linked to unfavorable COVID-19 outcome. Study conclusions and caveats: Clonality of TRB repertoires was high in active COVID-19; recovery brought above-healthy diversity and richness.

This clonotype counts as medium-sized (0.01 to 0.1%). Antigen: not known. TRB rearrangements were amplified by multiplex PCR with BIOMED2 TRB-A/B primers. Using its own MiXCR run on the multiplex PCR reads, TCRdb lists one record per CDR3 protein. The table includes a few thousand distinct CDR3 sequences, approximately 26% detected once. In germline, CDR1 is MNHNS, CDR2 SASEGT. The CDR3 spans 15 residues. The V gene lost 4 bases and the J gene lost 1 base, with 13 bases spanning the gap. From blood, about 240-550 ng of genomic DNA served as TRB template. The sample was blood. This sequence joins TRBV6-1 and TRBJ1-2; D remains ambiguous. This clonotype was sampled from a human donor with active COVID-19. This CDR3 reads CASSGEMTVNYGYTF. The CDR3 nucleotides read TGTGCCAGCAGTGGTGAGATGACCGTTAACTATGGCTACACCTTC.